This is a list of T cell receptor beta chains from one sample in a study of early T cells in non-severe SARS-CoV-2 infection. TCRdb re-derived calls from the 5' RACE reads in MiXCR, one entry per CDR3 protein. The table includes around 32,000 distinct CDR3 sequences, approximately 5.2% detected once. Source material: whole blood. The receptor source for this set is an adult who was a healthcare worker with PCR-confirmed SARS-CoV-2 infection or an uninfected control (not recorded which). CDR3s leave out the opening cysteine and the closing phenylalanine or tryptophan. Size is omitted from some rows. Given values are once, few, many or a class for expanded clones.

SSDTDTQY,many,TRBV29-1
ASSLEGTGGSPLH,many,TRBV5-1
ASSAGGEVEAF,many,TRBV2
ASSLGLEENEQF,many,TRBV27
ASSLRGSYEQY,large,TRBV28
ASSFTGMGTDTQY,few,TRBV28
ASSLSLEGDRGKPLH,.,TRBV7-9
SVTGQGILYGYT,many,TRBV29-1
ASSLAPGAGGLGLRETQY,few,TRBV7-8
ASSNPASANNEQF,many,TRBV19
ASSLNSPLH,many,TRBV7-3
SARFSQGADEQY,many,TRBV20-1
ASSPGASYEQY,many,TRBV14
ATRGTSDTQY,many,TRBV24-1
ASSLRSLEQY,.,TRBV2
ASSYQTGRGSNQPQH,many,TRBV6-2/TRBV6-3
SVEEGNYGYT,many,TRBV29-1
ASSFGTVATNEKLF,many,TRBV7-2
ASSRQTVPYGYT,.,TRBV5-5
ASSFRGGGIGDTQY,many,TRBV5-5
AWMRLHMNTEAF,few,TRBV30
ASRGWGVGETQY,many,TRBV6-2/TRBV6-3
ASSPTSGGAPEQF,.,TRBV12-3/TRBV12-4
ASSESGSAWGTDTQY,many,TRBV6-1
ARTLDGGNQPQH,.,TRBV19
ASRLQAPNTEAF,many,TRBV6-6
ASSFRGSGPGELF,many,TRBV11-3
ASSYRQRAF,many,TRBV6-6
ASSLLAGMDTQY,many,TRBV5-6
ASSQTGIDYGYT,many,TRBV12-3/TRBV12-4
ASSILFPTGTYGYT,many,TRBV28
ASSPGGRGEGDTQY,.,TRBV5-4
ASSPRGSYEQY,many,TRBV3-1
ASSPPRSGYGYT,many,TRBV7-9
ASSLIETGGADTQY,many,TRBV7-2
ASIPGQGWNTEAF,many,TRBV12-3/TRBV12-4
ASSFGDDEQF,many,TRBV12-3/TRBV12-4
ASRPTGGGEKLF,.,TRBV12-3/TRBV12-4
ASSQDLLRGARTDTQY,.,TRBV3-1
ASSLRQNTDTQY,many,TRBV12-3/TRBV12-4
ASSQGSVRARSSTYEQY,many,TRBV4-3
ASSLVGQGLGAF,.,TRBV7-9
ASRPGQGFYEQY,.,TRBV5-1